The clone carrying this TCR beta chain came up a few times. Its antigen remains unknown. This record belongs to a study of T cells after yellow fever vaccination. V lost 1 base, J lost 3 bases, and 3 bases lay in between. The germline V gene has CDR1 LNHDA and CDR2 SQIVND (reference sequence). The CDR3 extends over 13 amino acids. Study results and limitations: When the response was secondary, it was weaker but reached its peak faster, day 5 versus 15.

TCRdb reanalysed the 5' RACE reads using MiXCR and keeps one entry per CDR3 protein. The sample lists more than 300,000 distinct CDR3 sequences, over 8.5% seen once, with 2.5% to 4% in the top ten. The TCR sequence derives from a man younger than 30 who received the YFV17D yellow fever vaccine. This chain connects TRBV19 to TRBJ2-2, with D unclear. The sequences come from CD4+ T cells sorted from PBMCs, collected 45 days after the yellow fever booster vaccination. CDR3 DNA sequence: TGTGCCAGTAGTATAGTGGACACCGGGGAGCTGTTTTTT. Residues: CASSIVDTGELFF.